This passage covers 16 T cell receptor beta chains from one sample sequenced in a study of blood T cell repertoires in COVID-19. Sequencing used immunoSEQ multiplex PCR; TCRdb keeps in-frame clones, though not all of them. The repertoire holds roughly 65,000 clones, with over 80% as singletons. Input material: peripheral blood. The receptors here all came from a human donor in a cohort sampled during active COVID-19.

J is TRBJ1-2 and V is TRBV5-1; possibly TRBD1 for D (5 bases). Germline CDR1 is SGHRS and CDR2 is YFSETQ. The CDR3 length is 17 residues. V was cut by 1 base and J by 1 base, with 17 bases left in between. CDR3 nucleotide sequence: TGCGCCAGCAGCTTGAGGCAGGGTCAAGTGGGTAACTATGGCTACACCTTC. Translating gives CASSLRQGQVGNYGYTF.

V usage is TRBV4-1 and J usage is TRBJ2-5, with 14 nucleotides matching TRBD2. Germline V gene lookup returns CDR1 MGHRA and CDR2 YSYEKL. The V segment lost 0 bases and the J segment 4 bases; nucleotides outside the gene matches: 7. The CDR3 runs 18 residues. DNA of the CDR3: TGCGCCAGCAGCCAAGACGGGACTAGCGGGGGCGGGGGAGAGACCCAGTACTTC. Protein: CASSQDGTSGGGGETQYF.

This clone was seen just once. The CDR3 loop is CASRGGRNYNEQFF. CDR3 bases: TGTGCCAGCCGCGGAGGGCGGAATTACAATGAGCAGTTCTTC. V is TRBV6-5 and J is TRBJ2-1; D possibly corresponds to TRBD2 (6 bases). Trimming left V 8 bases short and J 4 bases short, with 15 bases between. CDR1 and CDR2 from the germline V gene are MNHEY and SVGAGI. This CDR3 comprises 14 residues.

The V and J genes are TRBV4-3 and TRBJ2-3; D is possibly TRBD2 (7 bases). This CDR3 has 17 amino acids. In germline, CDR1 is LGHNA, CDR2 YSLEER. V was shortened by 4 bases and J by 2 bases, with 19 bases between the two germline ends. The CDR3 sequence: CASSPASSAGATDTQYF. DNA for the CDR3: TGCGCCAGCAGCCCCGCGTCTTCGGCGGGGGCCACAGATACGCAGTATTTT.

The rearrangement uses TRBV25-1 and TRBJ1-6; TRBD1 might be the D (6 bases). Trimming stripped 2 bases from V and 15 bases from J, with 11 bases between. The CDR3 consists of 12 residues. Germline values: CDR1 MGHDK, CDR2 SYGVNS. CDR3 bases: TGTGCCAGCAGTGAACAGGGGCAGCTCCTCCACTTT. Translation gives CASSEQGQLLHF.

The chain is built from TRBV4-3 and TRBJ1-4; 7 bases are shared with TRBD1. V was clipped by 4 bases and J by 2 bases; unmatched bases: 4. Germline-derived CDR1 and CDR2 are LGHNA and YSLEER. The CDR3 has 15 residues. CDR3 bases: TGCGCCAGCAGCCCCAGGGGGTCTACTAATGAAAAACTGTTTTTT. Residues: CASSPRGSTNEKLFF.

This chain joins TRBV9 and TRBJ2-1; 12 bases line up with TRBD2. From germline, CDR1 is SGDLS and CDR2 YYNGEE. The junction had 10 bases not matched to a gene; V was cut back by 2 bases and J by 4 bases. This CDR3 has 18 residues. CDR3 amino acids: CASSVSLAGGQGYNEQFF. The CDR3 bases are TGTGCCAGCAGCGTGTCCCTAGCGGGGGGGCAGGGGTACAATGAGCAGTTCTTC.

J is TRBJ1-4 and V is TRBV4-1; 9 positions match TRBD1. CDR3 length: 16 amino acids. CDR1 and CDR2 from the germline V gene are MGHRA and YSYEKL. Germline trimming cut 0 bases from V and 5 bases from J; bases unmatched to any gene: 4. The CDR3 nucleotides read TGCGCCAGCAGCCAAGATCAGGGGACAGGGAATGAAAAACTGTTTTTT. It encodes CASSQDQGTGNEKLFF.

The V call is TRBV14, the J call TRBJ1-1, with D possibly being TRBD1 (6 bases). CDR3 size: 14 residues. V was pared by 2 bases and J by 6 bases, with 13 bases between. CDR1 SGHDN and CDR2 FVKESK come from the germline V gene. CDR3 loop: CASSQIGTFPEAFF. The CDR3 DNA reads TGTGCCAGCAGCCAAATTGGGACATTCCCTGAAGCTTTCTTT.

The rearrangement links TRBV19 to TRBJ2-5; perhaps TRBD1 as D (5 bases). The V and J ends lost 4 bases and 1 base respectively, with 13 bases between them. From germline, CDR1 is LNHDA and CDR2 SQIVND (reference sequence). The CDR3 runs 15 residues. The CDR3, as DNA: TGTGCCAGTAGTAAACCTCGAGACAGCCAAGAGACCCAGTACTTC. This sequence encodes CASSKPRDSQETQYF.

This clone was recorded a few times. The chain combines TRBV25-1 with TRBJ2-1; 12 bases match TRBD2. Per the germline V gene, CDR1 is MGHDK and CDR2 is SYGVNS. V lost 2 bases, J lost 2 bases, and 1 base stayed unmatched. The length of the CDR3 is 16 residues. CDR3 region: CASSEPSGGAYNEQFF. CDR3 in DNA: TGTGCCAGCAGTGAACCTAGCGGGGGGGCCTACAATGAGCAGTTCTTC.

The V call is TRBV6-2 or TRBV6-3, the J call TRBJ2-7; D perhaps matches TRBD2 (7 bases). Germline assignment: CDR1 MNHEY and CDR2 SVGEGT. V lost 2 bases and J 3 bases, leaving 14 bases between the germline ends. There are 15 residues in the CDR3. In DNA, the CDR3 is TGTGCCAGCAGTTACGGGGGGGCTCTCGGCTACGAGCAGTACTTC. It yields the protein CASSYGGALGYEQYF.

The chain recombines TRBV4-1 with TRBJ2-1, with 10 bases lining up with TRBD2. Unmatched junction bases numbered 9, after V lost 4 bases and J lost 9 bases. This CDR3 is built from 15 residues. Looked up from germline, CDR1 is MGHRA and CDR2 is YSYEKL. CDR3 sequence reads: CASSLRLAGVSEQFF. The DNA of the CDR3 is TGCGCCAGCAGCCTCCGACTAGCGGGTGTATCTGAGCAGTTCTTC.

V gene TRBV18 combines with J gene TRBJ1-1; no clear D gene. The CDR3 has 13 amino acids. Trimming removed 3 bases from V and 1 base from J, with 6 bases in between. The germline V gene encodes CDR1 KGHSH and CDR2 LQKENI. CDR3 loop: CASSPAENTEAFF. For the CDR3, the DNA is TGTGCCAGCTCACCGGCGGAGAACACTGAAGCTTTCTTT.

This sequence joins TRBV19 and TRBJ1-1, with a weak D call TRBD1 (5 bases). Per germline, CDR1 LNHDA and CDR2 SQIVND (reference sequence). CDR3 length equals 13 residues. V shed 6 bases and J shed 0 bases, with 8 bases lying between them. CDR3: CASRDTMNTEAFF. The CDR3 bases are TGTGCCAGTAGGGACACGATGAACACTGAAGCTTTCTTT.

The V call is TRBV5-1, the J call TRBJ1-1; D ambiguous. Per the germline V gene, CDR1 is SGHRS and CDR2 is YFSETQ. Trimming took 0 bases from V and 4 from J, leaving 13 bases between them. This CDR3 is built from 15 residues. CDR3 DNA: TGCGCCAGCAGCTTGGCTGGTTTAACCGGCACTGAAGCTTTCTTT. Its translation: CASSLAGLTGTEAFF.